These 11 T cell receptor beta chains were sequenced from one sample in a study of prognosis after radiotherapy for stage I lung cancer. TCR beta CDR3 was amplified from genomic DNA by two-round multiplex PCR. The authors ran first-round PCR with primers specific to each TRBV and TRBJ gene. TCRdb used MiXCR to reprocess the multiplex PCR reads, holding one entry per CDR3 protein. The sample shows about 15,000 distinct CDR3 sequences, under 55% of them seen only once. The sequencing used PBMCs, collected before or after stereotactic body radiation therapy (not recorded which). The receptors were sampled from a donor at least 50 years old with non-small cell lung cancer.

Concerning this clonotype itself: It may be a read error: a sequence one base away is much more abundant. The chain is built from TRBV10-3 and TRBJ2-7, with D tentatively TRBD2 (6 bases). The CDR3 is made up of 13 amino acids. V was pared by 4 bases and J by 1 base, with 8 bases between. Per the germline V gene, CDR1 is ENHRY and CDR2 is SYGVKD. The CDR3 sequence is CAISADYSYEQYF. The CDR3 nucleotides are TGTGCCATCAGTGCGGACTATTCCTACGAGCAGTACTTC.

By sample share, this clonotype is medium-sized. The germline gene is not matched at one end of the junction; a read error may be the cause. J is TRBJ2-7 and V is TRBV11-2, with 10 bases lining up with TRBD1. This CDR3 spans 12 amino acids. The germline V gene encodes CDR1 SGHAT and CDR2 FQNNGV. The CDR3 sequence: CASSLAGDRGLF. Here the CDR3 DNA reads TGTGCCAGCAGCTTAGCCGGGGACAGGGGCCTCTTC.

This clonotype rates as medium-sized. The chain couples TRBV30 to TRBJ2-7; TRBD2 is a possible D gene (6 bases). The CDR3 is made up of 11 amino acids. Germline CDR1 is GTSNPN and CDR2 is SVGIG (reference sequence). The ends were cut back, 6 bases at V and 4 bases at J, with 10 bases in the middle. The CDR3 region is CACYRGYEQYF. The CDR3 DNA follows: TGTGCCTGCTACCGGGGGTACGAGCAGTACTTC.

This clonotype was observed a few times. This may stem from a read error, because a much larger clone lies one nucleotide away. The chain employs TRBV7-2 and TRBJ2-5; 10 bases match TRBD2. The CDR3 extends over 14 amino acids. Looked up from germline, CDR1 is SGHTA and CDR2 is FQGNSA. This chain's CDR3 is CAGSVGTSVETQYF. The CDR3 nucleotides read TGTGCCGGCAGCGTCGGGACTAGCGTTGAGACCCAGTACTTC.

The sample holds one count of this clonotype. This clone may be a read error of a much larger clone one base away. V and J are TRBV5-6 and TRBJ1-1; the D gene is possibly TRBD1 (5 bases). Germline V gene lookup returns CDR1 SGHDT and CDR2 YYEEEE. The CDR3 totals 14 residues. The CDR3: CASGLGGMNTEAFF. CDR3 bases: TGTGCCAGCGGCTTGGGGGGTATGAACACTGAAGCTTTCTTT.

This clonotype was seen a few times. The V call is TRBV4-3, the J call TRBJ2-7, with 8 positions matching TRBD2. The length of the CDR3 is 16 residues. Germline CDR1 and CDR2: LGHNA and YSLEER. J was trimmed by 2 bases and V by 0 bases; bases with no gene match: 6. CDR3: CASSQERGAGAYEQYF. The CDR3 DNA reads TGCGCCAGCAGCCAAGAGCGAGGAGCGGGAGCCTACGAGCAGTACTTC.

The rearrangement joins TRBV6-2 or TRBV6-3 to TRBJ1-3, with TRBD1 as a possible D gene (5 bases). Germline CDR1 is MNHEY and CDR2 is SVGEGT. This CDR3 region has 17 residues. The V and J ends lost 5 bases and 2 bases respectively, with 19 bases between them. The CDR3 bases are TGTGCCAGCAGTGAAAGGAGCCAGGGATTCGCTGGAAACACCATATATTTT. Protein product: CASSERSQGFAGNTIYF.

A word on this clonotype: A far more abundant clone sits one base away, making this likely a read error. This chain uses TRBV6-2 or TRBV6-3 with TRBJ1-1, with TRBD1 matching 8 bases. Trimming removed 5 bases from V and 12 bases from J; junction bases left unmatched: 8. Germline V lookup: CDR1 MNHEY, CDR2 SVGEGT. This CDR3 is 12 amino acids long. CDR3 in amino acids: CASSQDRVKSFF. The CDR3, as DNA: TGTGCCAGCAGTCAGGACAGGGTGAAATCTTTCTTT.

In its sample, this clonotype was seen many times. The genes are TRBV9 and TRBJ2-1; a weak D match, TRBD2 (6 bases). The CDR3 has 13 amino acids. Trimming removed 7 bases at V and 9 bases at J, with 17 bases between. The V gene's germline CDR1 is SGDLS and CDR2 YYNGEE. The CDR3 loop is CASSGLPVGEQFF. CDR3 coding DNA: TGTGCCAGCTCGGGACTCCCCGTTGGTGAGCAGTTCTTC.

There are many counts of this clonotype. The chain has TRBV7-3 and TRBJ2-3; 11 bases align to TRBD1. With 5 bases clipped from V and 2 bases from J, the junction kept 3 bases outside the gene matches. The CDR3 is 15 residues long. In germline, CDR1 is SGHTA, CDR2 FQGTGA. As DNA, the CDR3 is TGTGCCAGCAGCAGGACAGGGGGCATCACAGATACGCAGTATTTT. Protein product: CASSRTGGITDTQYF.

This clonotype is judged medium-sized (0.01 to 0.1%). The V call is TRBV2, the J call TRBJ2-7; TRBD1 agrees at 10 bases. CDR3 length: 14 amino acids. Germline CDR1 reads SNHLY; CDR2 reads FYNNEI. J gave up 7 bases and V 7 bases, and 10 bases lay outside the gene matches. The CDR3 sequence: CASTPGQGSQEQYF. As DNA, the CDR3 is TGTGCCAGCACCCCGGGACAGGGGAGTCAAGAGCAGTACTTC.